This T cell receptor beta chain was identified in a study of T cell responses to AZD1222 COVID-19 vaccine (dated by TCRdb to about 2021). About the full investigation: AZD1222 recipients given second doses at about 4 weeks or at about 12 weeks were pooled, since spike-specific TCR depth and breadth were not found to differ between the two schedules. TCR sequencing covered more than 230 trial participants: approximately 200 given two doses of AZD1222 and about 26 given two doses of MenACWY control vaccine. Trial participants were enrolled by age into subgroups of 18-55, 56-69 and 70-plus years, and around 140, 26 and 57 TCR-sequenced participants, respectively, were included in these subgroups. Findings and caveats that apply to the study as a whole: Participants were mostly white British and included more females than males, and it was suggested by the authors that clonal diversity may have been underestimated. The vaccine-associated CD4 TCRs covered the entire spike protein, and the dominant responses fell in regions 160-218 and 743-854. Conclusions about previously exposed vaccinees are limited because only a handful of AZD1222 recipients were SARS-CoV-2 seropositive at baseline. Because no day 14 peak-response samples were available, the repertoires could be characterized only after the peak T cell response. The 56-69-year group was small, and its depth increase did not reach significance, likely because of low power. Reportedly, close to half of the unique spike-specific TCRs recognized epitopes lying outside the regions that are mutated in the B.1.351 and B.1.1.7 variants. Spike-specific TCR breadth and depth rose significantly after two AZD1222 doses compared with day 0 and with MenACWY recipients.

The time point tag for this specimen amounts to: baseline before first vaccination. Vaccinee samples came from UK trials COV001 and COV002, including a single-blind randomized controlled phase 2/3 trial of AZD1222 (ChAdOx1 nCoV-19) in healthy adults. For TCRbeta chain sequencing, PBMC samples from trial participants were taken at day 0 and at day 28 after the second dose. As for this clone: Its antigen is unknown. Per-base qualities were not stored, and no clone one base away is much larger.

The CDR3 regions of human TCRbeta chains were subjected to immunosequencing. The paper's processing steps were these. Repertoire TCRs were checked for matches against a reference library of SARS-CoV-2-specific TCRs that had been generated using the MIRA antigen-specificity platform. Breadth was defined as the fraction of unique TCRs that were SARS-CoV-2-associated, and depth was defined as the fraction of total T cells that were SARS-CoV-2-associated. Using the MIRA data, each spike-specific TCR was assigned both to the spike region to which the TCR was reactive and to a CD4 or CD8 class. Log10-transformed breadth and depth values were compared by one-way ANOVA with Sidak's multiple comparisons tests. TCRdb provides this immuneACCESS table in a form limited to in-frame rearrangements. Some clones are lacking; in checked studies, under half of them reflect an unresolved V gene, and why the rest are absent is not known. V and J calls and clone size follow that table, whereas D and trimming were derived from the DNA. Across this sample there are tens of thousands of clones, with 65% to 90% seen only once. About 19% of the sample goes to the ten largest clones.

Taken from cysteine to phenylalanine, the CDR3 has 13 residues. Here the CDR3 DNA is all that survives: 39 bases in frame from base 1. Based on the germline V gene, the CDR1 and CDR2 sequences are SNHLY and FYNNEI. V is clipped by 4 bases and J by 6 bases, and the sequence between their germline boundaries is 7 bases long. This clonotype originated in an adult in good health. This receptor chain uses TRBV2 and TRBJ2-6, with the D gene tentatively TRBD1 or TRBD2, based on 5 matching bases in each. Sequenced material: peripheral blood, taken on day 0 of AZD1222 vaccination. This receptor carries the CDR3 CASSVGTANVLTF. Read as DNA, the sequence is TGTGCCAGCAGTGTCGGGACGGCCAACGTCCTGACTTTC. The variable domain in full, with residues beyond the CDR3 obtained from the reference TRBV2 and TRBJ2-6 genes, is EPEVTQTPSHQVTQMGQEVILRCVPISNHLYFYWYRQILGQKVEFLVSFYNNEISEKSEIFDDQFSVERPDGSNFTLKIRSTKLEDSAMYFCASSVGTANVLTFGAGSRLTVL.